A single sample is the source of the 24 T cell receptor beta chains below, sequenced in a study of T cells in Graves' hyperthyroidism and ophthalmopathy. From RNA transcripts, TCR beta CDR3 regions were amplified. Initially, a first-round RT-PCR of the TCR CDR3 employed the HTBI primer set. In TCRdb, the multiplex PCR reads were re-called with MiXCR into one record per CDR3 protein. The sample yields about 300,000 distinct CDR3 sequences, approximately 18% seen once. The sample comprised blood. The receptor source for this set is a man aged 50-59 years with Graves' ophthalmopathy.

V is TRBV5-1 and J is TRBJ2-1; 7 bases map to TRBD2. Germline V gene data show CDR1 as SGHRS and CDR2 as YFSETQ. V was pared by 0 bases and J by 2 bases, with 5 bases of the junction left unmatched. CDR3 length equals 16 residues. The CDR3 nucleotides read TGCGCCAGCAGCTTGGCCGGGGGGAGCACCTACAATGAGCAGTTCTTC. It is translated as CASSLAGGSTYNEQFF.

Turning to this clonotype: This could be a read error, since a much larger clone is one nucleotide away. V gene TRBV20-1 combines with J gene TRBJ1-2; TRBD1 is a possible D gene (5 bases). This CDR3 has 12 amino acids. Germline V gene lookup returns CDR1 DFQATT and CDR2 SNEGSKA (reference sequence). CDR3: CGGDAPLGGYTF. CDR3 nucleotides: TGCGGCGGGGACGCTCCGCTGGGGGGCTACACCTTC.

This clonotype has only a few counts. The rearrangement links TRBV18 to TRBJ2-1, with 10 positions matching TRBD2. The ends lost 1 base at V and 6 bases at J; junction bases unmatched: 12. The CDR3 has 18 residues. CDR1 is KGHSH and CDR2 is LQKENI in the germline V gene. DNA of the CDR3: TGTGCCAGCTCACCACGAGCGGGAGGGCCAGAGAGGGGCAATGAGCAGTTCTTC. This encodes CASSPRAGGPERGNEQFF.

As for this clonotype: A much larger clone lies a single base off, so this may be a read error. The chain links TRBV5-6 to TRBJ1-2, with D possibly being TRBD1 (5 bases). The CDR3 has 13 amino acids. Trimming removed 0 bases at V and 4 bases at J, with 7 bases between. Per germline, CDR1 SGHDT and CDR2 YYEEEE. CDR3 sequence: CASSLGQPYGYTF. The CDR3 DNA is TGTGCCAGCAGCTTGGGACAGCCCTATGGCTACACCTTC.

The chain recombines TRBV7-9 with TRBJ1-5; 9 nucleotides align to TRBD1. After removal of 5 bases from V and 8 bases from J, the junction contained 4 bases not matched to a gene. CDR1 is SEHNR, CDR2 FQNEAQ, per germline (reference sequence). The CDR3 contains 13 residues. CDR3 bases: TGTGCCAGCAGCCCGGGACAGGGAAAGCCCCAGCATTTT. It is translated as CASSPGQGKPQHF.

This clonotype was recorded many times. The chain carries TRBV20-1 and TRBJ2-2, with 8 bases lining up with TRBD1. CDR3 length equals 15 residues. The V gene's germline CDR1 is DFQATT and CDR2 SNEGSKA (reference sequence). The V gene end was trimmed by 6 bases and the J gene end by 4 bases; junction bases not matched to a gene: 10. CDR3 sequence (DNA): TGCAGTGCAAAAACAGGGGGTGCGGGCACCGGGGAGCTGTTTTTT. It translates to CSAKTGGAGTGELFF.

This clonotype was counted a few times. This chain joins TRBV18 and TRBJ2-1; 8 bases match TRBD2. V dropped 3 bases and J dropped 10; count of bases not matched to a gene: 14. CDR1 KGHSH and CDR2 LQKENI come from the germline V gene. There are 16 residues in the CDR3. The CDR3: CASSPTLAVPRGEQFF. The CDR3 DNA sequence: TGTGCCAGCTCACCGACACTAGCGGTTCCTAGGGGAGAGCAGTTCTTC.

With regard to this clonotype: A much larger clone sits a single nucleotide away, making a read error possible. The rearrangement links TRBV28 to TRBJ2-4; 11 bases are a match to TRBD2. V lost 5 bases to trimming and J lost 3 bases; unmatched junction nucleotides: 12. The germline gives CDR1 MDHEN, CDR2 SYDVKM. The CDR3 totals 18 residues. The DNA of the CDR3 is TGTGCCAGCAGTCCTCCGGGACTAGCGGTTCTAGTCAAAAACATTCAGTACTTC. Encoded protein: CASSPPGLAVLVKNIQYF.

CDR3 sequence (DNA): TGTGCCAGCAGCGTAGCTGGGGAAGAGACCCAGTACTTC. The encoded protein is CASSVAGEETQYF. The chain carries TRBV9 and TRBJ2-5; D remains unclear. V lost 0 bases, J lost 3 bases, and 6 bases lay in between. Germline CDR1 SGDLS, CDR2 YYNGEE. CDR3 length: 13 amino acids.

Remarks on this clonotype: Being one base from a much bigger clone, this may be a read error. This is likely a read error, given that the CDR3 carries no conserved phenylalanine or tryptophan at its end. CDR3 residues: CASSLGAPYEQYY. The CDR3 bases are TGTGCCAGCAGCTTAGGCGCACCCTACGAGCAGTACTAC. The J gene is TRBJ2-7, the V gene TRBV7-9; D gene uncertain. Germline CDR1 reads SEHNR; CDR2 reads FQNEAQ (reference sequence). The CDR3 extends over 13 amino acids. V gave up 1 base and J gave up 2 bases, with 6 bases separating them.

This sequence joins TRBV30 and TRBJ2-3; 10 positions agree with TRBD1. V was pared by 1 base and J by 1 base, with 2 bases of the junction left unmatched. Germline values: CDR1 GTSNPN, CDR2 SVGIG (reference sequence). The CDR3 spans 15 residues. The CDR3 protein is CAWSGGTGGTDTQYF. CDR3 coding DNA: TGTGCCTGGAGTGGCGGGACAGGGGGCACAGATACGCAGTATTTT.

In its sample, this clonotype was seen many times. V and J are TRBV2 and TRBJ1-4, with D maybe TRBD1 (6 bases). CDR3 length equals 14 residues. Germline V CDR1 and CDR2: SNHLY, FYNNEI. Trimming removed 3 bases from V and 8 bases from J, with 13 bases in between. The CDR3 is CASSDGGAGEKLFF. DNA for the CDR3: TGTGCCAGCAGTGACGGGGGGGCTGGGGAAAAACTGTTTTTT.

Only a few counts were recorded for this clonotype. The rearrangement uses TRBV7-3 and TRBJ2-1; D gene ambiguous. V lost 0 bases and J 13 bases, leaving 13 bases between the germline ends. The CDR3 extends over 13 amino acids. Germline CDR1 is SGHTA and CDR2 is FQGTGA. Here the CDR3 DNA reads TGTGCCAGCAGCTTAACTGTCTCCGTAAATCAGTTCTTC. It is translated as CASSLTVSVNQFF.

This clonotype was seen at least ten times. The rearrangement links TRBV28 to TRBJ1-2; TRBD1 matches at 7 bases. V was pared by 3 bases and J by 7 bases, with 2 bases of the junction left unmatched. The CDR3 runs to 12 residues. Germline V gives CDR1 MDHEN, CDR2 SYDVKM. For the CDR3, the DNA is TGTGCCAGCAGTTTGACAGGGAGTGGCTACACCTTC. Its translation: CASSLTGSGYTF.

This chain joins TRBV7-9 and TRBJ1-1; D remains unclear. This CDR3 has 17 residues. Trimming removed 5 bases at V and 5 bases at J, with 24 bases between. CDR1 and CDR2 (germline): SEHNR, FQNEAQ (reference sequence). The CDR3: CASSPLSLQALRTEAFF. The CDR3 DNA sequence: TGTGCCAGCAGCCCCCTTTCCCTGCAGGCCCTGAGGACTGAAGCTTTCTTT.

This clonotype has ten or more counts. The chain couples TRBV7-6 to TRBJ1-2; D is possibly TRBD1 (6 bases). The V end lost 5 bases, the J end lost 6 bases, and 19 bases lay between the germline ends. The CDR3 runs 15 residues. In germline, CDR1 is SGHVS, CDR2 FNYEAQ. CDR3 sequence reads: CASSLMDSSEHGYTF. CDR3 DNA sequence: TGTGCCAGCAGCCTAATGGACAGTTCGGAGCATGGCTACACCTTC.

This clonotype was counted a single time. The genes are TRBV19 and TRBJ1-5; D possibly corresponds to TRBD1 (6 bases). Looked up from germline, CDR1 is LNHDA and CDR2 is SQIVND (reference sequence). The germline V and J ends were trimmed by 9 bases and 9 bases, with 24 bases remaining between them. The CDR3 is 15 residues long. In DNA, the CDR3 is TGTGCCAGCCACCCCCAAGTCGGGGGGCGCGGGCCCCAGCATTTT. Encoded protein: CASHPQVGGRGPQHF.

The sample holds a few counts of this clonotype. DNA for the CDR3: TGCAGTGCTAGAACGGGGAGTAATAATTCACCCCTCCACTTT. Residues: CSARTGSNNSPLHF. J is TRBJ1-6 and V is TRBV20-1; unclear D gene. The germline V and J ends were trimmed by 2 bases and 5 bases, with 10 bases remaining between them. The CDR3 extends over 14 amino acids. CDR1 is DFQATT, CDR2 SNEGSKA, per germline (reference sequence).

V usage is TRBV5-1 and J usage is TRBJ2-7; no reliable D call. The V gene's germline CDR1 is SGHRS and CDR2 YFSETQ. Trimming pared 4 bases from V and 0 bases from J, leaving 8 bases between. This CDR3 contains 13 residues. The CDR3 DNA follows: TGCGCCAGCAGCACGCCGAGCTCCTACGAGCAGTACTTC. Its translation: CASSTPSSYEQYF.

This clonotype was seen only a few times. The chain has TRBV11-2 and TRBJ2-1; perhaps TRBD1 as D (6 bases). From germline, CDR1 is SGHAT and CDR2 FQNNGV. V was clipped by 6 bases and J by 0 bases, with 12 bases between them. The CDR3 spans 15 residues. CDR3 residues: CASRRTESSYNEQFF. The CDR3 DNA sequence: TGTGCCAGCAGAAGGACAGAAAGCTCCTACAATGAGCAGTTCTTC.

In its sample, this clonotype was seen many times. The chain carries TRBV6-2 or TRBV6-3 and TRBJ2-7, with D possibly TRBD2 on 5 matching bases. This CDR3 region has 15 residues. Trimming shortened V by 9 bases and J by 6 bases, and 24 bases separated the two germline ends. Germline V gene data show CDR1 as MNHEY and CDR2 as SVGEGT. The CDR3 DNA reads TGTGCCAGTCGCCGGGTTGGGGAGCGAGCTCTCGAGCAGTACTTC. Translated: CASRRVGERALEQYF.

This clonotype was seen a few times. V is TRBV29-1 and J is TRBJ1-1; TRBD1 matches at 11 bases. The CDR3 contains 12 residues. The germline CDR1 and CDR2 sequences are SQVTM and ANQGSEA. V trimming: 6 bases; J trimming: 7 bases; junction bases outside the gene matches: 4. The DNA of the CDR3 is TGCAGCGTCGGACAGGGGGCGAGTGAAGCTTTCTTT. As protein: CSVGQGASEAFF.

A few counts support this clonotype. The genes are TRBV5-8 and TRBJ1-4; TRBD1 is a possible D gene (5 bases). V was cut by 4 bases and J by 8 bases, with 12 bases left in between. There are 13 residues in the CDR3. The germline CDR1 and CDR2 sequences are SGHTS and YDEGEE. The CDR3 loop is CASSPGTVEKLFF. CDR3 bases: TGTGCCAGCAGCCCTGGGACGGTAGAAAAACTGTTTTTT. The full variable domain, with the rest looked up from reference TRBV5-8 and TRBJ1-4, is EAGVTQSPTHLIKTRGQQATLRCSPISGHTSVYWYQQALGLGLQFLLWYDEGEERNRGNFPPRFSGRQFPNYSSELNVNALELEDSALYLCASSPGTVEKLFFGSGTQLSVL.

The chain has TRBV20-1 and TRBJ2-1, with TRBD2 identical over 10 bases. Germline loops: CDR1 DFQATT, CDR2 SNEGSKA (reference sequence). Unmatched junction bases numbered 6, after V lost 1 base and J lost 6 bases. This CDR3 has 15 amino acids. DNA of the CDR3: TGCAGTGCTAGAGGCGGGACTAGCGTTGGCAATGAGCAGTTCTTC. Amino acid sequence: CSARGGTSVGNEQFF.